This T cell receptor (beta chain) was found in a study of shared clonotypes between healthy human individuals (dated by TCRdb to about 2020). Study-wide context: The cohort included a few men and a couple of women between 18 and 49 years of age. For each donor, CD4 naive and CD4 memory were each given three plates, CD8 naive was given two plates, and CD8 memory was given one plate. To estimate repertoire size and how much clonotypes are shared between individuals, the study performed deep sequencing of blood TCR repertoires from about five healthy adults. To increase sequencing depth and limit assay-specific biases, different laboratories used diverse techniques to prepare libraries and sequence TCR repertoires. Each donor's leukapheresis produced roughly between roughly 0.9 and 9 billion PBMCs.

This clone was recorded only once. No antigen is known for it. No qualities accompany the bases; no much larger clone lies one base away. Using the deep immunoSEQ assay, multiplex PCR amplified TCR CDR3 regions from genomic DNA. For each cell subset, the extracted genomic DNA was distributed evenly across all wells of several immunoSEQ 96-well plates, and each plate served as one replicate. For sorted subsets, about 200 ng genomic DNA, equal to 30,000 or so T cell genomes, was loaded into each replicate PCR. Purified libraries were quantified with a Qubit 3.0 fluorometer, sized on a Bioanalyzer 2100, and re-quantified with the KAPA Library Quantification kit. Every immunoSEQ 96-well plate was sequenced on a separate single-read 150-cycle Illumina NextSeq 550 flow cell. Turning to the authors' computational methods: The immunoSEQ output contained only junctional sequences without quality scores, so filtering could not match that applied to full-length reads. To assign V/J genes and CDR3, sequences were annotated using PyIR, a Python wrapper for IgBLAST v1.9, with IMGT germline references. Reads were filtered out if the reads had weak V/J assignments (E-value above 1e-6), no CDR3, stop codons, out-of-frame junctions, or ambiguous translated residues. V3J clonotypes were defined by identical inferred V gene, J gene, and CDR3 amino acid sequence. The percentage overlap between two repertoires was calculated by dividing the number of shared unique clonotypes by the size of the smaller repertoire. RTK rarefaction, the Chao1 estimator, and Recon v2.1 estimates of unobserved clonotypes were used to assess repertoire richness. Generation probabilities were computed with OLGA for all TCRbeta clonotypes obtained by the gDNA method from a few donors. TCRdb took over this immuneACCESS table, retaining in-frame rearrangements with V and J assigned. Such tables are incomplete; in checked studies, under half of the missing clones stem from an unresolved V gene, and the remainder is unexplained. D and trimming come from the DNA, and the V and J calls and clone size come from that table. The sample table contains about 600,000 clones; only one count was recorded for less than 98% of them. The ten largest clones capture about 0.06% of the sample.

V and J are truncated by 5 bases and 2 bases respectively, leaving an intervening sequence of 10 bases. The CDR3 contains 13 residues, cysteine and phenylalanine counted. Of the read, only the CDR3 DNA is kept; its 39 bases are in frame from base 1. From the germline V gene, CDR1 is MNHNS and CDR2 is SASEGT. Beyond this particular receptor, the publication reports: Only blood was sampled, and tissue TCR repertoires likely differ from those in blood. About 5% of naive CD4, around 3.6% of naive CD8, around 2.3% of memory CD4, and more than 0.35% of memory CD8 clonotypes were shared across four donors. Because the study included only a small number of donors, the genetic and exposure-history diversity represented was limited. Pairwise subsampling led to the expectation that sequencing depth would affect the degree of clonotype sharing among donors. Naive subsets generally had larger estimated clonotype richness than memory subsets. Compared with non-shared clonotypes, clonotypes shared by all four sorted-subset donors had higher generation probabilities. Even with the large sequencing depth, rarefaction of the sorted-subset datasets indicated that sequencing was incomplete.

The donors were healthy, HIV-negative adults who had no recently reported acute infections or vaccinations. Every donor was a Caucasian adult residing in Nashville, Tennessee, USA. Magnetic negative selection was used to enrich CD4+ T cells, after which naive cells were positively selected on CD45RA and the negative fraction became the memory subset. Blood was collected by leukapheresis, and PBMCs were isolated by Ficoll-Histopaque density gradient centrifugation and then cryopreserved in liquid nitrogen vapor phase. Purity and quantity of every magnetically sorted T cell population were checked by analytical flow cytometry. Genomic DNA was isolated from every sorted fraction and measured by UV absorbance on a Nanodrop 2000c.

This clonotype was sampled from a woman aged 25-40 years in good health. Here the chain combines TRBV6-1 and TRBJ2-7, with the identity of the D gene unclear. The sequencing input was naive CD4+ T cells sorted from blood. What the cell subset or site label conveys for this sample: CD45RA+ positively selected. The CDR3 has the sequence CASSSRRTYEQYF. The DNA sequence is TGTGCCAGCAGTTCGCGGAGAACCTACGAGCAGTACTTC.